This is a list of T cell receptor beta chains from one sample in a study of control samples from healthy donors and cancer patients. This table comes from immunoSEQ multiplex PCR, and its TCRdb copy is limited to in-frame clones, with some not included. Here the sample spans roughly 130,000 clones, around 93% being singletons. Sequencing input: blood. The source of these receptors is a man aged 18 to 29 in good health. The CDR3 runs from the conserved cysteine through the conserved F or W. Each record gives: D gene, V gene, clone size, J gene, CDR3 protein, CDR3 DNA. A D gene is named only where the DNA matches it firmly. Expanded clones get a size class; other rows say once, few or many, or leave the size out.

.,TRBV27,.,TRBJ1-2,CASSNPGGYGYTF,TGTGCCAGCTCAAACCCGGGGGGATATGGCTACACCTTC
.,TRBV10-1,.,TRBJ1-6,CASSEFWNSPLHF,TGCGCCAGCAGTGAGTTCTGGAATTCACCCCTCCACTTT
TRBD1,TRBV11-2,.,TRBJ2-5,CASSLVGGQGSSETQYF,TGTGCCAGCAGCTTAGTAGGGGGACAGGGAAGTTCAGAGACCCAGTACTTC
.,TRBV30,.,TRBJ1-4,CAWSLVEKLFF,TGTGCCTGGAGTTTGGTTGAAAAACTGTTTTTT
TRBD2,TRBV11-2,.,TRBJ2-4,CASSLVALAGGDIQYF,TGTGCCAGCAGCTTAGTAGCGCTAGCGGGGGGAGACATTCAGTACTTC
.,TRBV19,.,TRBJ1-1,CASSGGGRYTEAFF,TGTGCCAGTAGTGGTGGGGGCAGGTACACTGAAGCTTTCTTT
.,TRBV6-5,.,TRBJ1-1,CASSPTLGNTEAFF,TGTGCCAGCAGTCCGACCTTGGGGAACACTGAAGCTTTCTTT
.,TRBV5-1,.,TRBJ1-4,CASRERSNEKLFF,TGCGCCAGCAGAGAGCGAAGTAATGAAAAACTGTTTTTT
.,TRBV5-3,.,TRBJ1-2,CARSLAGGRMDGYTF,TGTGCCAGAAGCTTGGCCGGGGGGCGTATGGATGGCTACACCTTC
TRBD2,TRBV11-2,.,TRBJ2-1,CASSGISGDSYNEQFF,TGTGCCAGCAGCGGGATTAGCGGGGACTCCTACAATGAGCAGTTCTTC
TRBD1,TRBV18,.,TRBJ2-6,CASSPVDRSSGANVLTF,TGTGCCAGCTCACCAGTGGACAGGAGCTCTGGGGCCAACGTCCTGACTTTC
.,TRBV5-6,.,TRBJ1-4,CASSSTGNEKLFF,TGTGCCAGCAGCTCCACCGGGAACGAAAAACTGTTTTTT
TRBD1,TRBV29-1,.,TRBJ1-2,CSYDRAVGYTF,TGCAGTTACGACAGGGCCGTTGGCTACACCTTC
.,TRBV9,.,TRBJ1-1,CASSEAKAGTEAFF,TGTGCCAGCAGCGAGGCAAAGGCCGGAACTGAAGCTTTCTTT
TRBD2,TRBV4-1,.,TRBJ2-3,CASSHLSSGATDTQYF,TGCGCCAGCAGCCACCTATCTAGCGGGGCTACAGATACGCAGTATTTT
.,TRBV5-6,once,TRBJ2-1,CASSTSLVPNSYNEQFF,TGTGCCAGCAGCACGAGCCTAGTTCCCAACTCCTACAATGAGCAGTTCTTC
TRBD1,TRBV27,.,TRBJ2-7,CASSFDRGYEQYF,TGTGCCAGCAGTTTTGACAGGGGCTACGAGCAGTACTTC
.,TRBV9,.,TRBJ1-6,CASSAGGPSSYNSPLHF,TGTGCCAGCAGCGCGGGGGGCCCAAGCTCCTATAATTCACCCCTCCACTTT
.,TRBV7-9,.,TRBJ2-7,CASSSTRDAPYEQYF,TGTGCCAGCAGCTCAACCCGGGACGCCCCCTACGAGCAGTACTTC
.,TRBV2,once,TRBJ2-7,CASSDQSYEQYF,TGTGCCAGCAGTGACCAATCCTACGAGCAGTACTTC
TRBD1,TRBV10-2,.,TRBJ1-2,CASSDAGTGLYGYTF,TGCGCCAGCAGTGATGCCGGGACAGGGCTCTATGGCTACACCTTC
.,TRBV6-5,.,TRBJ2-3,CASSYQAGYPDTQYF,TGTGCCAGCAGTTACCAGGCAGGGTATCCAGATACGCAGTATTTT
.,TRBV7-3,.,TRBJ2-1,CASSLLDNEQFF,TGTGCCAGCAGCTTGCTCGACAATGAGCAGTTCTTC
TRBD2,TRBV7-2,.,TRBJ2-1,CASSPRTSPSYNEQFF,TGTGCCAGCAGCCCCAGGACTAGCCCCTCCTACAATGAGCAGTTCTTC
TRBD2,TRBV10-1,.,TRBJ2-5,CASSDSRLAGAPETQYF,TGCGCCAGCAGTGACTCCAGACTAGCGGGGGCCCCCGAGACCCAGTACTTC
.,TRBV19,.,TRBJ2-3,CASRVLDGTDTQYF,TGTGCCAGTAGGGTCCTAGATGGTACAGATACGCAGTATTTT
.,TRBV30,once,TRBJ1-4,CAGQQRFNEKLFF,TGTGCCGGGCAACAGAGGTTTAATGAAAAACTGTTTTTT
.,TRBV7-6,.,TRBJ2-3,CASSLQRYPTDTQYF,TGTGCCAGCAGCTTGCAGCGATACCCCACAGATACGCAGTATTTT
.,TRBV7-2,.,TRBJ1-4,CASSPEYEYSGEKLFF,TGTGCCAGCAGCCCAGAATATGAGTATTCGGGTGAAAAACTGTTTTTT
.,TRBV6-4,.,TRBJ1-5,CASSSDTSIEPQHF,TGTGCCAGCAGTAGTGACACCTCAATAGAGCCCCAGCATTTT
.,TRBV28,.,TRBJ1-6,CASSQGDLPLHF,TGTGCCAGCAGTCAAGGAGACCTCCCCCTCCACTTT
.,TRBV2,.,TRBJ1-3,CASSPQGISGNTIYF,TGTGCCAGCAGTCCACAGGGCATCTCTGGAAACACCATATATTTT
.,TRBV20-1,.,TRBJ1-1,CSASMAFF,TGCAGTGCTAGTATGGCTTTCTTT
TRBD1,TRBV30,.,TRBJ1-1,CAWSPDRGSAEAFF,TGTGCCTGGTCTCCGGACAGGGGGAGCGCTGAAGCTTTCTTT
.,TRBV4-1,.,TRBJ1-5,CASSAKPPGVANQPQHF,TGCGCCAGCAGCGCCAAACCCCCAGGGGTGGCCAATCAGCCCCAGCATTTT
.,TRBV3-1/TRBV3-2,.,TRBJ2-2,CASSETLAGVPGELFF,TGTGCCAGCAGCGAGACCTTGGCTGGGGTTCCCGGGGAGCTGTTTTTT
.,TRBV19,.,TRBJ2-5,CATRKRAQETQYF,TGTGCCACCCGAAAGCGAGCCCAAGAGACCCAGTACTTC
.,TRBV5-4,.,TRBJ1-2,CASSLVIGDGYTF,TGTGCCAGCAGCTTGGTTATTGGGGATGGCTACACCTTC
TRBD2,TRBV13,once,TRBJ2-5,CASSLIPGLAGGETQYF,TGTGCCAGCAGCTTAATACCGGGACTAGCGGGGGGGGAGACCCAGTACTTC
TRBD2,TRBV5-5,.,TRBJ2-3,CASSWGLAGGLGTDTQYF,TGTGCCAGCAGCTGGGGACTAGCGGGGGGGCTGGGCACAGATACGCAGTATTTT
.,TRBV2,.,TRBJ1-1,CASRPQGMTEAFF,TGTGCCAGCAGGCCGCAGGGAATGACTGAAGCTTTCTTT
.,TRBV7-2,.,TRBJ1-1,CASSLMQGPTEAFF,TGTGCCAGCAGCTTAATGCAGGGGCCGACTGAAGCTTTCTTT
.,TRBV9,.,TRBJ1-4,CASSDFGEKLFF,TGTGCCAGCAGCGACTTCGGGGAAAAACTGTTTTTT
.,TRBV11-2,.,TRBJ2-7,CASSLAGGRYEQYF,TGTGCCAGCAGCTTAGCCGGGGGCAGGTACGAGCAGTACTTC
.,TRBV3-1/TRBV3-2,.,TRBJ2-2,CASSQKRGANTGELFF,TGTGCCAGCAGTCAGAAACGAGGGGCGAACACCGGGGAGCTGTTTTTT
TRBD2,TRBV14,.,TRBJ2-7,CASSLLAGGSYEQYF,TGTGCCAGCAGCCTCTTAGCGGGGGGCTCCTACGAGCAGTACTTC
.,TRBV2,.,TRBJ1-1,CARQPGGAEAFF,TGTGCCAGACAGCCCGGAGGGGCTGAAGCTTTCTTT
TRBD1,TRBV10-3,.,TRBJ2-7,CAISNTGGHYYEQYF,TGTGCCATCAGCAATACAGGGGGCCACTACTACGAGCAGTACTTC
.,TRBV24-1,.,TRBJ2-1,CATSDPEYNEQFF,TGTGCCACCAGTGATCCAGAGTACAATGAGCAGTTCTTC
.,TRBV9,once,TRBJ1-4,CASSVVGSIGEKLFF,TGTGCCAGCAGCGTAGTAGGGTCAATTGGGGAAAAACTGTTTTTT
.,TRBV10-1,.,TRBJ1-1,CASSVRGATEAFF,TGCGCCAGCAGTGTACGCGGGGCCACTGAAGCTTTCTTT
TRBD1,TRBV10-2,.,TRBJ2-2,CASIERDRGRAGELFF,TGCGCCAGCATCGAGCGGGACAGGGGGCGAGCCGGGGAGCTGTTTTTT
.,TRBV5-4,.,TRBJ2-1,CASSLDPVSSYNEQFF,TGTGCCAGCAGCTTGGACCCAGTGAGCTCCTACAATGAGCAGTTCTTC
TRBD1,TRBV5-6,.,TRBJ1-4,CASSLDGTGGEKLFF,TGTGCCAGCAGCTTGGATGGGACAGGGGGTGAAAAACTGTTTTTT